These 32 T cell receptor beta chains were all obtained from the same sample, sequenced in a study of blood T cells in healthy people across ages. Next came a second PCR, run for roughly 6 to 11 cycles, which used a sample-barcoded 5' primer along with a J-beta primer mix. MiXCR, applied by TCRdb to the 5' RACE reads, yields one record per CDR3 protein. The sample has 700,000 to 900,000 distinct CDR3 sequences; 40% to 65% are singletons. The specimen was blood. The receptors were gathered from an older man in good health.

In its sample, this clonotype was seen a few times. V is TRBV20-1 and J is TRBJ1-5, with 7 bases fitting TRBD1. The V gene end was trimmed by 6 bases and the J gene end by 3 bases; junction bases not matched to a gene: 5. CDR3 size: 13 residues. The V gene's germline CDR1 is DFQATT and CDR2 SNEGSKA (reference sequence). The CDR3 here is CSAPDRVNQPQHF. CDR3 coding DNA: TGCAGTGCCCCTGACAGGGTCAATCAGCCCCAGCATTTT.

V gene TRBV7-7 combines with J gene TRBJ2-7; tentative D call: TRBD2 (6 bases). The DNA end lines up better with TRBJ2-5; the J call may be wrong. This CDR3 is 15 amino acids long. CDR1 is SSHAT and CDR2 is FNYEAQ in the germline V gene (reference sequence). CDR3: CASSLGAGLLETQYF. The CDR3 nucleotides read TGTGCCAGCAGCTTAGGGGCGGGATTGTTGGAGACCCAGTACTTC.

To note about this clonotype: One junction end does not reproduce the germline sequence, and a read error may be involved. The CDR3 DNA reads TGCGGTGCTAGGGCGTCCGGGGCCAACGTCCTGACTTTC. Translation: CGARASGANVLTF. The chain couples TRBV20-1 to TRBJ2-6; unclear D gene. The CDR3 is made up of 13 amino acids. The germline CDR1 and CDR2 sequences are DFQATT and SNEGSKA (reference sequence).

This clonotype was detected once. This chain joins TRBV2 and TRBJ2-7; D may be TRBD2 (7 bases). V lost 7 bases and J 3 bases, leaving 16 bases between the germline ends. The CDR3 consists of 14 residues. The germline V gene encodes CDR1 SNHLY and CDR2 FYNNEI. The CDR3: CASTIRGGSYEQYF. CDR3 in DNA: TGTGCCAGCACCATAAGGGGGGGGAGCTACGAGCAGTACTTC.

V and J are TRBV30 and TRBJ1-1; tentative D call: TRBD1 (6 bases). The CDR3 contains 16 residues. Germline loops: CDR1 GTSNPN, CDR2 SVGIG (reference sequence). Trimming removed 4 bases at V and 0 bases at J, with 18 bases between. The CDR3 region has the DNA TGTGCCTGGATTGGGGGCGGGGGCGTTATGAACACTGAAGCTTTCTTT. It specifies CAWIGGGGVMNTEAFF.

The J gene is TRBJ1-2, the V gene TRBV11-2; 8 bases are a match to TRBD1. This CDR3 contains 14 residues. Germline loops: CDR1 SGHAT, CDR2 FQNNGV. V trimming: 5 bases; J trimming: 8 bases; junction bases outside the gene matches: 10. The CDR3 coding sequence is TGTGCCAGCAGCCAGTCGACAGGGGCGGAGGGCTACACCTTC. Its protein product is CASSQSTGAEGYTF.

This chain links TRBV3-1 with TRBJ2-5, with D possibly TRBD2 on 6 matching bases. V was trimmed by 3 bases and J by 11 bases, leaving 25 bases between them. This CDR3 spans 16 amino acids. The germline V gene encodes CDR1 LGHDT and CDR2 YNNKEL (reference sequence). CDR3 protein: CASSQAKPGLQGEQYF. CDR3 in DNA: TGTGCCAGCAGCCAGGCAAAACCGGGACTTCAAGGGGAGCAGTACTTC.

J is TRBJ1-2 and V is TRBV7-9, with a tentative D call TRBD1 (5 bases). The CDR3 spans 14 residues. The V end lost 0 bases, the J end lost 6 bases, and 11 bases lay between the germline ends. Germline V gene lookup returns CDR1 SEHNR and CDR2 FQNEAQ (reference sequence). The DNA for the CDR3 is TGTGCCAGCAGCTTAGCTATGGGGCAGGATGGCTACACCTTC. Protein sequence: CASSLAMGQDGYTF.

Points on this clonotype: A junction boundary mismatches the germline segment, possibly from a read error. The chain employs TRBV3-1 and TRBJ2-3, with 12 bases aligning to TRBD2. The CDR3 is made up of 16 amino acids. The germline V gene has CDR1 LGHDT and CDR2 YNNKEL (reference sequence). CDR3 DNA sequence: TGTGGCAGCAGCCTCGGACTAGCGGGGAACACAGATACGCAGTATTTT. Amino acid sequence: CGSSLGLAGNTDTQYF.

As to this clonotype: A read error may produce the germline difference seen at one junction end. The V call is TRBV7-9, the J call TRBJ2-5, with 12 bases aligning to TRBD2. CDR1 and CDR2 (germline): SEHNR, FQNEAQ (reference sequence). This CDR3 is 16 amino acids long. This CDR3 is CASSGLAGNLQETQNF. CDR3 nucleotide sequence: TGTGCCAGCAGTGGACTAGCGGGAAATCTCCAAGAGACCCAGAACTTC.

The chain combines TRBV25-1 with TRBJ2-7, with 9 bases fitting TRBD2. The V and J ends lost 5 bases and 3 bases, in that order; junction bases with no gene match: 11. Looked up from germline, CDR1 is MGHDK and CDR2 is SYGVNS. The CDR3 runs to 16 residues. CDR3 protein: CASSTGGRALDYEQYF. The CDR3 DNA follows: TGTGCCAGCAGTACCGGCGGGAGGGCCCTCGACTACGAGCAGTACTTC.

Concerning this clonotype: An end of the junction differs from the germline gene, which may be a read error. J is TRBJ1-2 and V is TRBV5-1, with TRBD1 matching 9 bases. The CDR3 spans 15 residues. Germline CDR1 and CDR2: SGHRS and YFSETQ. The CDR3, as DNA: TGCGCCAGCAACTTGATACAGGGGGCGCCTGATGGCTACACCTTC. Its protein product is CASNLIQGAPDGYTF.

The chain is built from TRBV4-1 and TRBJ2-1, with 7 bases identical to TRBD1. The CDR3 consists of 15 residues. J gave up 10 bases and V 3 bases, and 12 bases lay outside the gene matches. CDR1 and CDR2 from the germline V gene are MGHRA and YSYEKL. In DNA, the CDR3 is TGCGCCAGCAGCCACGGGACAGAGGCCTCCTACGAGCAGTTCTTC. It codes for CASSHGTEASYEQFF.

The CDR3 region has the DNA TGTGCCAGCAGCTACCGACTTGGGACTCCACTCAATGAGCAGTTCTTC. It specifies CASSYRLGTPLNEQFF. The chain combines TRBV7-7 with TRBJ2-1; D possibly corresponds to TRBD2 (6 bases). Germline CDR1 and CDR2: SSHAT and FNYEAQ (reference sequence). V gave up 4 bases and J gave up 6 bases, with 19 bases separating them. The CDR3 has 16 residues.

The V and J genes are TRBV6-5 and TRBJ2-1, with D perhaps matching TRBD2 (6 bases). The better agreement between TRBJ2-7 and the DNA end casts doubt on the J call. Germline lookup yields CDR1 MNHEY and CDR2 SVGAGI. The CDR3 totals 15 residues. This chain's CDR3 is CASSTGRGPTHEQYF. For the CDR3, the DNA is TGTGCCAGCAGTACCGGGCGGGGTCCAACCCACGAGCAGTACTTC.

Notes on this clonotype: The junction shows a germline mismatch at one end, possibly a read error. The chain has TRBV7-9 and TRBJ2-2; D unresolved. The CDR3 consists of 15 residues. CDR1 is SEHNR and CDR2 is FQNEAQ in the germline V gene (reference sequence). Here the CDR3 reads CASGLHLGTTGELFF. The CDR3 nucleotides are TGTGCCAGCGGCTTACACCTAGGCACCACCGGGGAGCTGTTTTTT.

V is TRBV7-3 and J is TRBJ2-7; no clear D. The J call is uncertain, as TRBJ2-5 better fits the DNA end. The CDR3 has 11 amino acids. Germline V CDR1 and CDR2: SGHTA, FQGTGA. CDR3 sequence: CASRFPGTQYF. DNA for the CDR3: TGTGCCAGCAGGTTCCCTGGGACCCAGTACTTC.

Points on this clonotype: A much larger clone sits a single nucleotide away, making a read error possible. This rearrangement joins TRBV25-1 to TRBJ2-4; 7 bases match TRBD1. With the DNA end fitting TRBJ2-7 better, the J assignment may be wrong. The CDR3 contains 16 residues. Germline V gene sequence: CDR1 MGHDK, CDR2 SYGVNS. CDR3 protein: CASSSGTAGIPCEQYF. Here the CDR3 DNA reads TGTGCCAGCAGCTCGGGGACAGCCGGAATCCCCTGCGAGCAGTACTTC.

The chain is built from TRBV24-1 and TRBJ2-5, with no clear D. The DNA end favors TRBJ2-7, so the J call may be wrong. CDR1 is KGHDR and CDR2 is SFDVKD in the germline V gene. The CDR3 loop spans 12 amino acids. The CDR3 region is CATSVPSGEQYF. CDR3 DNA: TGTGCCACCAGTGTCCCCTCGGGCGAGCAGTACTTC.

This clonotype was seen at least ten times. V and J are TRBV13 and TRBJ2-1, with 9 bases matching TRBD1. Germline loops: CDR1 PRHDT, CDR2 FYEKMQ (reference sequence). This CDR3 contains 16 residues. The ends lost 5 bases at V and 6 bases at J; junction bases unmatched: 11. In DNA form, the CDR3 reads TGTGCCAGCAGCAGCACCGGGACAGGGAGGGTCAATGAGCAGTTCTTC. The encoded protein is CASSSTGTGRVNEQFF.

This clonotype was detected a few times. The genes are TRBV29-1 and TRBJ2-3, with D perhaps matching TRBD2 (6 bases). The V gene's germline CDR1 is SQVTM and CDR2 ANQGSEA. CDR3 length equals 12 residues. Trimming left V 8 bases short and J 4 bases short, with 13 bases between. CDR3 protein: CSLITGADTQYF. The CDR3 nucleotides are TGCAGCCTTATCACGGGAGCAGATACGCAGTATTTT.

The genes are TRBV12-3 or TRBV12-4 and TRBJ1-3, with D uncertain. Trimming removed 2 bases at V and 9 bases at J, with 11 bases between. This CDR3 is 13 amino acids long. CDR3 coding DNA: TGTGCCAGCAGTTTAAAGTTTGTGGGCACCATATATTTT. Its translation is CASSLKFVGTIYF.

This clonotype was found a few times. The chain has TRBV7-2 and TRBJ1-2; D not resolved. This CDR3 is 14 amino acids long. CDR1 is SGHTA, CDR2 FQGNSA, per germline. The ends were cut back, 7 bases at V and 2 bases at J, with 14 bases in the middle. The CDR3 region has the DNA TGTGCCAGCACCCCTGGACCAGGAAACTATGGCTACACCTTC. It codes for CASTPGPGNYGYTF.

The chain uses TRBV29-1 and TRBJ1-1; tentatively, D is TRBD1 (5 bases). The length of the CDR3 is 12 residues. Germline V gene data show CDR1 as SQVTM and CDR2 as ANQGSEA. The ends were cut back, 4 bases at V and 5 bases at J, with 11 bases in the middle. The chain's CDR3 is CSVGSGRTEAFF. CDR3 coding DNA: TGCAGCGTTGGATCAGGGCGTACTGAAGCTTTCTTT.

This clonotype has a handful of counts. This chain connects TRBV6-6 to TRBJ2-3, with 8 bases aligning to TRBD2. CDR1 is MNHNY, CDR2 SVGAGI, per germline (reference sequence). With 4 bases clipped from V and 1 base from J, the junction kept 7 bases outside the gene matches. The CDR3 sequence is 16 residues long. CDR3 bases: TGTGCCAGCAGTTCCAAGGGAGCGGGAGGCACAGATACGCAGTATTTT. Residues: CASSSKGAGGTDTQYF.

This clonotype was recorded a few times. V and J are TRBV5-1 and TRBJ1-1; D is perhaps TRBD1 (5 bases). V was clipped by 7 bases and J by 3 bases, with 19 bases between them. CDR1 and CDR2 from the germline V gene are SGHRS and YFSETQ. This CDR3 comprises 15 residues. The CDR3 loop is CASGGGRLGDTEAFF. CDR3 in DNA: TGCGCCAGCGGGGGTGGACGGCTGGGGGACACTGAAGCTTTCTTT.

The CDR3, as DNA: TGTGCCAGCAGCACATTTGGGGGCAATGAGCAGTTCTTC. Protein sequence: CASSTFGGNEQFF. The chain combines TRBV7-3 with TRBJ2-1; D is possibly TRBD1 or TRBD2 (5 bases each). From germline, CDR1 is SGHTA and CDR2 FQGTGA. The CDR3 covers 13 residues. Trimming left V 5 bases short and J 6 bases short, with 11 bases between.

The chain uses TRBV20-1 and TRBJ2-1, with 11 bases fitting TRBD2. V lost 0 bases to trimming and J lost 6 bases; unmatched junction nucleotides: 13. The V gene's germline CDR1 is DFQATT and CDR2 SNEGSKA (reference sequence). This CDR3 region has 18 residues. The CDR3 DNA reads TGCAGTGCTAGAGATCCCCTACTAGCGGGAGCTTGGGCCAATGAGCAGTTCTTC. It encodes CSARDPLLAGAWANEQFF.

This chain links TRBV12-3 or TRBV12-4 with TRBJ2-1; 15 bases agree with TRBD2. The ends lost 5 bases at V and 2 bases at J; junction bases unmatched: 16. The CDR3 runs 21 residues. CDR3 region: CASSPQWVGTSGRNTYNEQFF. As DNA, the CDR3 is TGTGCCAGCAGTCCCCAGTGGGTGGGGACTAGCGGGAGGAACACCTACAATGAGCAGTTCTTC.

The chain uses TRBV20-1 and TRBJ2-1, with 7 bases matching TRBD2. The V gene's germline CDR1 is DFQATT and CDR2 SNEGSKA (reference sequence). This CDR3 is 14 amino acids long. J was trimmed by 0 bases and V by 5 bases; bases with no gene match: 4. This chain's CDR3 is CSAPGGSSYNEQFF. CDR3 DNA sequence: TGCAGTGCTCCGGGAGGTAGCTCCTACAATGAGCAGTTCTTC.

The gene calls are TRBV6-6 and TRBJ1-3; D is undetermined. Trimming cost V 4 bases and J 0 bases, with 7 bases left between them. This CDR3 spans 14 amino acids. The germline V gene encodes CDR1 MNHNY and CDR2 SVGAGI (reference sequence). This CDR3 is CASSSHISGNTIYF. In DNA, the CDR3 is TGTGCCAGCAGTTCCCACATCTCTGGAAACACCATATATTTT.

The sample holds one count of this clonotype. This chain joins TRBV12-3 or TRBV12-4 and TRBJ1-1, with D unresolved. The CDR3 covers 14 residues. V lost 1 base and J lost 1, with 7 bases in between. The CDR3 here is CASSLVGQNTEAFF. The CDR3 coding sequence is TGTGCCAGCAGTTTAGTAGGGCAGAACACTGAAGCTTTCTTT.